Below, one T cell receptor (beta chain) is given with its context. Its antigen is as yet unknown. This entry belongs to a study of cytomegalovirus exposure and HLA in healthy donors. PCR involved 60 Vbeta and 13 Jbeta primers. Assay used: immunoSEQ multiplex PCR; TCRdb lists only in-frame clones, some missing. The sample yields approximately 100,000 clones, under 80% seen once. Germline V lookup: CDR1 SGHRS, CDR2 YFSETQ. V trimming: 0 bases; J trimming: 10 bases; junction bases outside the gene matches: 12. This CDR3 contains 15 residues. Study-wide points: The majority of CMV-associated TCR beta chains were reported as apparently HLA-restricted in a later analysis. Associated with cytomegalovirus, according to the listing, were 170 or so TCR beta chains. Equally common other TCR beta chains were less clonally expanded than HLA-associated ones, a later analysis found. In a later analysis, V- and J-gene trimming of beta chains associated with a DCLRE1C missense variant, replicated independently.

The chain carries TRBV5-1 and TRBJ1-1; 7 nucleotides match TRBD1. The sample taken for sequencing was PBMCs. The sequence came from a man between 40 and 49 years old in good health and CMV-seronegative. The CDR3 loop reads CASSLAGTDLGGAFF. The CDR3 bases are TGCGCCAGCAGCTTGGCCGGGACAGACCTCGGGGGAGCTTTCTTT.